This entry describes one T cell receptor (beta chain). This sample was included in a study of blood T cell repertoires in COVID-19. The CDR3 totals 10 residues. With 8 bases removed from V and 6 bases from J, the gap between germline ends came to 5 bases. Germline V gene sequence: CDR1 MRHNA, CDR2 SNTAGT. In the study's own analysis: Estimation of nucleated cell counts was performed using reference gene primer amplification. The data were produced by immunoSEQ multiplex PCR, yet TCRdb's version contains in-frame clones alone and is incomplete. Clone size and the V and J calls come from that table; the DNA yielded D and trimming. Among about 370,000 clones, around 87% were seen once, and the ten largest hold 10%.

V gene TRBV6-4 combines with J gene TRBJ2-1; no clear D gene. The sequenced material came from peripheral blood. The sequence derives from a woman in her 30s with COVID-19, enrolled during active disease. CDR3 DNA sequence: TGTGCCAGCCGCGGCAATGAGCAGTTCTTC. This gives the protein CASRGNEQFF.